This entry features one TCR beta chain sequence. Its antigen specificity is not known. One base away there is no much larger clone; base qualities are not given. Libraries were constructed by the immunoSEQ multiplex PCR assay. This immuneACCESS table, as held by TCRdb, lists in-frame sequences with V and J called but not all clones. Of the missing ones, under half trace to an unresolved V gene in checked studies; the others have no known cause. The sample has roughly 61,000 clones on record, 94% of them singletons. The ten top clones hold less than 3% of the sample. The sample comes from a study of T cell changes during pregnancy in multiple sclerosis (dated by TCRdb to the late 2010s). At the level of the whole study: In women with multiple sclerosis, the researchers looked at how the T cell repertoire shifted as pregnancy progressed.

CDR3 length: 15 amino acids, cysteine to phenylalanine. Kept here is only the CDR3 DNA, which spans 45 bases and is read in frame from base 1. The germline V gene (reference sequence) gives CDR1 as WNHNN and CDR2 as SYGVQD. The germline V and J ends show losses of 6 bases and 1 base respectively, and no gene match explains 6 bases of the junction. The TCR originated in a female donor with multiple sclerosis, enrolled in a pregnancy study. Sequenced here: CD8+ T cells from peripheral blood mononuclear cells, sampled after pregnancy. The chain is encoded by TRBV10-1 joined to TRBJ1-1; 9 of the junction bases match TRBD1. The bases are TGCGCCAGCAGAAGGGACAGGGCCACGAACACTGAAGCTTTCTTT. This translates into CASRRDRATNTEAFF.